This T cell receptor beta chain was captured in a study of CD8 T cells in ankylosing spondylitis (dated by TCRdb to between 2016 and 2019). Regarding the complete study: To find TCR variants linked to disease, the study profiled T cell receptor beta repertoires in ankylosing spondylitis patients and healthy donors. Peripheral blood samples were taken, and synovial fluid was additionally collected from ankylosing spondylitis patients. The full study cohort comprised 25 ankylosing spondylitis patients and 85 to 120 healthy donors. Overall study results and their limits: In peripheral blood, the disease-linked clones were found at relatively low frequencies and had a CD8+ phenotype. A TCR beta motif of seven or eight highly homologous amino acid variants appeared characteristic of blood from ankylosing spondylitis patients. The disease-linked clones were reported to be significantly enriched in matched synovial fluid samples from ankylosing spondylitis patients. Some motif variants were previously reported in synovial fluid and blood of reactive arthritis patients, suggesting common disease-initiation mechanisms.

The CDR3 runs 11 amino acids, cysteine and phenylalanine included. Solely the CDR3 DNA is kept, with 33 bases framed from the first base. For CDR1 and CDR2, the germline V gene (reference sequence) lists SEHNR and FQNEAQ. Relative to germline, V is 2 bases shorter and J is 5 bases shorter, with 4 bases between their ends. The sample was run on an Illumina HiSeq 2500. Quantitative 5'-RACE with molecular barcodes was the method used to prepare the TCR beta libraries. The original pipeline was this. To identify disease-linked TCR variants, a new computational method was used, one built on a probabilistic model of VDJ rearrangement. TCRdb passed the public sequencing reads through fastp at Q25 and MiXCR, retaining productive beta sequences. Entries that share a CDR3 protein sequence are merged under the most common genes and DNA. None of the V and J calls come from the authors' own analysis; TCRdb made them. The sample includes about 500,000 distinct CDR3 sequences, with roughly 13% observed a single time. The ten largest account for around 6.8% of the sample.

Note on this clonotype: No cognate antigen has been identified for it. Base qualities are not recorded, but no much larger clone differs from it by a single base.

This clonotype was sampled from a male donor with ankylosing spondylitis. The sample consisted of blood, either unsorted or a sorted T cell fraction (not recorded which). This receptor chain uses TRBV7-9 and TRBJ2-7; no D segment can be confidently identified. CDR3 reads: CASSLRDEQYF. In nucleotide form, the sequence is TGTGCCAGCAGCTTAAGGGACGAGCAGTACTTC.